The 7 T cell receptor beta chains in this list originate from one sample, sequenced in a study of neurological immune-mediated disorders. TCRdb analysed the 5' RACE reads with MiXCR anew, one entry per CDR3 protein. The table shows 50,000 to 65,000 distinct CDR3 sequences, with less than 4.5% occurring only once. Sequences were obtained from PBMCs. The receptors were gathered from a man aged 25 to 45 with multiple sclerosis.

This clonotype was seen many times. The chain couples TRBV7-8 to TRBJ1-4, with a possible D match to TRBD1 (6 bases). With 1 base removed from V and 4 bases from J, the gap between germline ends came to 10 bases. CDR1 and CDR2 from the germline V gene are SGHVS and FQNEAQ. The CDR3 loop spans 15 amino acids. The CDR3, as DNA: TGTGCCAGCAGCTTAGGCGGGGGCCATAATGAAAAACTGTTTTTT. Protein sequence: CASSLGGGHNEKLFF.

This clonotype has a count of ten or more. The CDR3, as DNA: TGCAGCGTTCAGAGCGGGAGCCGCAATGAGCAGTTCTTC. It translates to CSVQSGSRNEQFF. The V gene is TRBV29-1, the J gene TRBJ2-1, with 8 bases fitting TRBD2. Germline V gene data show CDR1 as SQVTM and CDR2 as ANQGSEA. Unmatched junction bases numbered 6, after V lost 5 bases and J lost 6 bases. CDR3 length: 13 residues.

The table lists this clonotype with many counts. This chain connects TRBV20-1 to TRBJ2-1; D is tentatively TRBD1 or TRBD2 (5 bases each). CDR1 DFQATT and CDR2 SNEGSKA come from the germline V gene (reference sequence). V was cut by 2 bases and J by 1 base, with 9 bases left in between. This CDR3 contains 14 residues. CDR3 in DNA: TGCAGTGCTAGACGAGGGGCATCCTACAATGAGCAGTTCTTC. The encoded protein is CSARRGASYNEQFF.

This clonotype was seen many times. The chain carries TRBV5-1 and TRBJ2-7; no reliable D call. The CDR3 runs 12 residues. The germline gives CDR1 SGHRS, CDR2 YFSETQ. V was pared by 6 bases and J by 1 base, with 8 bases between. In DNA form, the CDR3 reads TGCGCCAGCACAGGACGGTCCTACGAGCAGTACTTC. Protein product: CASTGRSYEQYF.

This clonotype was recorded at least ten times. This rearrangement joins TRBV2 to TRBJ2-7, with a tentative D call TRBD1 (6 bases). Trimming removed 10 bases from V and 5 bases from J, with 18 bases in between. Germline V gene sequence: CDR1 SNHLY, CDR2 FYNNEI. This CDR3 contains 13 residues. The chain's CDR3 is CAINFLDSHEQYF. In nucleotides, the CDR3 is TGTGCCATCAACTTCTTGGACAGTCACGAGCAGTACTTC.

The table lists this clonotype with many counts. The chain couples TRBV29-1 to TRBJ1-1, with D unresolved. CDR3 length equals 13 residues. Germline V gives CDR1 SQVTM, CDR2 ANQGSEA. Trimming stripped 1 base from V and 5 bases from J, with 11 bases between. The CDR3 DNA reads as TGCAGCGTTGAAGGGACCCAAGGGACTGAAGCTTTCTTT. This encodes CSVEGTQGTEAFF. The full variable domain, rest sourced from reference TRBV29-1 and TRBJ1-1, is SAVISQKPSRDICQRGTSLTIQCQVDSQVTMMFWYRQQPGQSLTLIATANQGSEATYESGFVIDKFPISRPNLTFSTLTVSNMSPEDSSIYLCSVEGTQGTEAFFGQGTRLTVV.

This clonotype was seen at least ten times. This chain connects TRBV29-1 to TRBJ2-1, with 8 positions matching TRBD1. V lost 4 bases, J lost 7 bases, and 6 bases stayed unmatched. Germline CDR1 and CDR2: SQVTM and ANQGSEA. The CDR3 consists of 13 residues. CDR3 sequence reads: CSVAGGEENEQFF. The CDR3 DNA reads as TGCAGCGTTGCAGGGGGCGAGGAAAATGAGCAGTTCTTC.